This entry concerns a single T cell receptor beta chain. Its specificity is unknown. These data belong to a study of T-cell memory formation after mild COVID-19. Study details: There were largely donor-specific TCR clusters.

Study findings and constraints: Among clones peaking at day 37 in the second wave, SARS-CoV-2 specificity remained unconfirmed. Contracting CD4+ clones were located mainly in CM and EM, and CD8+ clones in EMRA. Pre-infection memory carried some responding clones, suggesting that cross-reactive memory joined.

Trimming shortened V by 1 base and J by 3 bases, and 10 bases separated the two germline ends. Germline-derived CDR1 and CDR2 are DFQATT and SNEGSKA (reference sequence). The CDR3 contains 13 residues. Using its own MiXCR run on the 5' RACE reads, TCRdb lists one record per CDR3 protein. The table shows hundreds of thousands of distinct CDR3 sequences, with approximately 15% occurring only once. The rearrangement links TRBV20-1 to TRBJ2-7; D is uncertain. The material sequenced was PBMCs or a T cell subset sorted from them (not recorded which). This TCR derives from an adult woman who had mild COVID-19 (a few samples of this study predate the infection). Cell type and time point are not known. CDR3 sequence reads: CSARVYNLYEQYF. In DNA form, the CDR3 reads TGCAGTGCTAGAGTTTACAATCTCTACGAGCAGTACTTC.